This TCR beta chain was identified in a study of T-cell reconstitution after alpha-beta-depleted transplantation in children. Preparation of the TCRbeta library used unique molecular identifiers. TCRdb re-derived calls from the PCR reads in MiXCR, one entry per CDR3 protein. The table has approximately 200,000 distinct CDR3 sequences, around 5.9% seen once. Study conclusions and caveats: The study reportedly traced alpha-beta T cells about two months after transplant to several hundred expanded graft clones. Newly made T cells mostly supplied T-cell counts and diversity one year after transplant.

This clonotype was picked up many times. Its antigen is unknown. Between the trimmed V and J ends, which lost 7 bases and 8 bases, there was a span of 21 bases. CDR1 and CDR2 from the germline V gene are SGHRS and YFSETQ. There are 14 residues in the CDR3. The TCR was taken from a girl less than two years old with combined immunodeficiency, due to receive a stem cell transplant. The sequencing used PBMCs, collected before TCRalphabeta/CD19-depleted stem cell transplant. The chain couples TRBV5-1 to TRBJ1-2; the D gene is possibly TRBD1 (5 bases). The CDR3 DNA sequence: TGCGCCAGCTCTGGATCGCAGGGAGGAGGAGGCTACACCTTC. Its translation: CASSGSQGGGGYTF.